The 16 T cell receptor beta chains presented below share a single source sample, sequenced in a study of molecular identifiers for immune sequencing clone quantification. TCRdb reanalysed the PCR reads using MiXCR and keeps one entry per CDR3 protein. The sample lists 15,000 to 20,000 distinct CDR3 sequences; 20% to 25% were seen once. Sequenced sample: naive CD8+ T cells from blood, with Jurkat cell RNA spiked in. The subset here: FACS-sorted CD8+CD4-CCR7+CD45RA+ naive T cells. These receptors were obtained from a human donor in good health. Some libraries in this study had Jurkat cell RNA spiked in.

This clonotype came up a few times. V and J are TRBV9 and TRBJ2-2; D gene ambiguous. Germline CDR1 reads SGDLS; CDR2 reads YYNGEE. V gave up 7 bases and J gave up 7 bases, with 14 bases separating them. The CDR3 loop spans 13 amino acids. The DNA for the CDR3 is TGTGCCAGCGTCCACGAGATAAGCGGGGAGCTGTTTTTT. Protein: CASVHEISGELFF.

In this sample, this clonotype turned up many times. The CDR3 coding sequence is TGTGCCAGCAGCCCCGGGACTAGCGGGCACTACGAGCAGTACTTC. It is translated as CASSPGTSGHYEQYF. The chain uses TRBV6-5 and TRBJ2-7; 12 bases fit TRBD2. This CDR3 has 15 amino acids. The V gene's germline CDR1 is MNHEY and CDR2 SVGAGI. The J segment lost 3 bases and the V segment lost 6 bases, leaving 6 bases of the junction unmatched.

This clonotype ranks as medium-sized. CDR3 loop: CASSLTGGTNEKLFF. The CDR3 nucleotides read TGTGCCAGCAGCTTAACGGGCGGGACTAATGAAAAACTGTTTTTT. V is TRBV7-3 and J is TRBJ1-4, with D hard to call. The CDR3 extends over 15 amino acids. V was shortened by 0 bases and J by 2 bases, with 7 bases between the two germline ends. Germline CDR1 and CDR2: SGHTA and FQGTGA.

Of note for this clonotype: A read error may produce the germline difference seen at one junction end. The chain has TRBV28 and TRBJ2-7, with TRBD1 identical over 7 bases. There are 13 residues in the CDR3. Germline CDR1 MDHEN, CDR2 SYDVKM. The CDR3 is CASSFPTDREPYF. In nucleotides, the CDR3 is TGTGCCAGCAGTTTCCCCACCGACAGGGAGCCGTACTTC.

On this clonotype itself: A much larger clone is a single base away; this may be a read error. This chain uses TRBV2 with TRBJ1-2, with 9 bases aligning to TRBD1. Germline lookup yields CDR1 SNHLY and CDR2 FYNNEI. The CDR3 totals 14 residues. Here the CDR3 DNA reads TGTGCCAGCAACCACCGGACAGGGGACTATAGCTACACCTTC. Translation: CASNHRTGDYSYTF.

This clonotype has at least ten counts. The chain combines TRBV20-1 with TRBJ2-7; D gene unclear. V was shortened by 2 bases and J by 3 bases, with 14 bases between the two germline ends. This CDR3 contains 14 residues. Germline lookup yields CDR1 DFQATT and CDR2 SNEGSKA (reference sequence). The CDR3 DNA is TGCAGTGCTAGATATGAAGTATCTAACTACGAGCAGTACTTC. It specifies CSARYEVSNYEQYF.

This clonotype was seen ten or more times. The rearrangement links TRBV28 to TRBJ2-1; 9 positions agree with TRBD2. This CDR3 is 16 amino acids long. The V gene's germline CDR1 is MDHEN and CDR2 SYDVKM. V lost 1 base, J lost 3 bases, and 4 bases stayed unmatched. CDR3 sequence: CASSLLTSGLYNEQFF. DNA for the CDR3: TGTGCCAGCAGTTTATTGACTAGCGGACTCTACAATGAGCAGTTCTTC.

Remarks on this clonotype: Possible read error: a much larger clone is one base away. The V and J genes are TRBV12-3 or TRBV12-4 and TRBJ1-3; TRBD1 matches 8 bases. CDR3 length: 16 residues. V shed 6 bases, J shed 2 bases, and the junction held 9 bases outside the gene matches. CDR3 residues: CASRSITTGAGNTIYF. The CDR3 region has the DNA TGTGCCAGCAGATCCATAACGACAGGGGCTGGAAACACCATATATTTT.

This clonotype appeared many times. The chain employs TRBV7-8 and TRBJ2-1, with no clear D. From germline, CDR1 is SGHVS and CDR2 FQNEAQ. Trimming took off 2 bases at V and 5 bases at J, with 7 bases between the two ends. The CDR3 runs to 13 residues. Here the CDR3 reads CASSLMRNNEQFF. The DNA of the CDR3 is TGTGCCAGCAGCTTAATGAGGAACAATGAGCAGTTCTTC.

V gene TRBV6-5 combines with J gene TRBJ2-1; 11 nucleotides line up with TRBD1. In germline, CDR1 is MNHEY, CDR2 SVGAGI. V lost 4 bases, J lost 8 bases, and 4 bases stayed unmatched. CDR3 size: 14 residues. DNA of the CDR3: TGTGCCAGCAGTTGGGGACAGGGGGTCGATGAGCAGTTCTTC. Translated, it gives CASSWGQGVDEQFF.

The rearrangement joins TRBV29-1 to TRBJ2-1; D might be TRBD1 or TRBD2, each matching 5 bases. From germline, CDR1 is SQVTM and CDR2 ANQGSEA. The V and J ends lost 3 bases and 4 bases respectively, with 7 bases between them. The CDR3 spans 12 residues. CDR3 amino acids: CSVEGTYNEQFF. The CDR3 DNA reads as TGCAGCGTTGAGGGGACGTACAATGAGCAGTTCTTC.

This clonotype was counted at least ten times. The chain is built from TRBV28 and TRBJ2-7, with D tentatively TRBD2 (6 bases). V was cut by 5 bases and J by 6 bases, with 11 bases left in between. This CDR3 spans 12 amino acids. The V gene's germline CDR1 is MDHEN and CDR2 SYDVKM. The CDR3 sequence: CASSKTSREQYF. The DNA for the CDR3 is TGTGCCAGCAGTAAGACTAGTCGCGAGCAGTACTTC. Supplemented by reference TRBV28 and TRBJ2-7, the full variable domain reads DVKVTQSSRYLVKRTGEKVFLECVQDMDHENMFWYRQDPGLGLRLIYFSYDVKMKEKGDIPEGYSVSREKKERFSLILESASTNQTSMYLCASSKTSREQYFGPGTRLTVT.

This clonotype qualifies as medium-sized. The chain links TRBV7-3 to TRBJ2-1, with 13 positions matching TRBD2. Germline assignment: CDR1 SGHTA and CDR2 FQGTGA. V lost 2 bases to trimming and J lost 2 bases; unmatched junction nucleotides: 0. There are 16 residues in the CDR3. The CDR3 reads CASSLGTSGTYNEQFF. CDR3 in DNA: TGTGCCAGCAGCTTAGGGACTAGCGGGACCTACAATGAGCAGTTCTTC.

As for this clonotype: This could be a read error, since a much larger clone is one nucleotide away. The chain carries TRBV6-4 and TRBJ2-2; possible D gene TRBD1, 6 bases. Trimming stripped 8 bases from V and 6 bases from J, with 13 bases between. Per the germline V gene, CDR1 is MRHNA and CDR2 is SNTAGT. CDR3 size: 13 residues. CDR3 sequence reads: CASPPGVAGELFF. The CDR3 DNA is TGTGCCAGCCCCCCAGGGGTTGCCGGGGAGCTGTTTTTT.

This clonotype was observed many times. CDR3 sequence reads: CASSLVAPEAINEQFF. CDR3 nucleotide sequence: TGTGCCAGCAGCTTAGTCGCCCCGGAGGCCATCAATGAGCAGTTCTTC. V is TRBV7-9 and J is TRBJ2-1, with D possibly TRBD2 on 5 matching bases. Between the trimmed V and J ends, which lost 1 base and 6 bases, there was a span of 16 bases. The germline V gene has CDR1 SEHNR and CDR2 FQNEAQ (reference sequence). The CDR3 covers 16 residues.

This clonotype was detected a few times. V usage is TRBV28 and J usage is TRBJ2-7; D is uncertain. Germline V lookup: CDR1 MDHEN, CDR2 SYDVKM. The CDR3 extends over 11 amino acids. V shed 10 bases and J shed 2 bases, with 9 bases lying between them. DNA for the CDR3: TGTGCCATCCGTGACACCTACGAGCAGTACTTC. As protein: CAIRDTYEQYF. The full variable domain, its missing parts supplied by reference TRBV28 and TRBJ2-7, is DVKVTQSSRYLVKRTGEKVFLECVQDMDHENMFWYRQDPGLGLRLIYFSYDVKMKEKGDIPEGYSVSREKKERFSLILESASTNQTSMYLCAIRDTYEQYFGPGTRLTVT.